This T cell receptor (beta chain) came from a study of shared clonotypes between healthy human individuals. Only Caucasian adults living in Nashville, Tennessee served as donors. CDR3 length equals 16 residues. Germline V gene lookup returns CDR1 MGHRA and CDR2 YSYEKL. V shed 3 bases and J shed 5 bases, with 16 bases lying between them. Worth noting for this clone: Its antigen is not known.

The study, taken as a whole, reports: Few donors restricted represented genetic and exposure-history diversity.

Deep level was the assay's run setting. Profiled with immunoSEQ multiplex PCR; TCRdb holds only in-frame clones, not every one. Of over 950,000 clones in the sample, 60% to 85% were seen once. The origin of this receptor is a young man in good health. Some clones in this sample may be carry-over from other donors' samples. Sequencing was performed on memory CD4+ T cells from PBMCs. Subset meaning: CD45RA-negative fraction. The chain recombines TRBV4-1 with TRBJ2-2; D is possibly TRBD2 (6 bases). CDR3 region: CASSQSPGRGTGELFF. CDR3 sequence (DNA): TGCGCCAGCAGCCAGTCTCCGGGACGGGGGACCGGGGAGCTGTTTTTT.